The 16 T cell receptor beta chains listed next were all sequenced from one sample in a study of shared clonotypes between healthy human individuals. Repertoires were generated with immunoSEQ multiplex PCR, while TCRdb's copy carries only in-frame clones and drops some. The sample yields approximately 480,000 clones, about 75% seen once. Sample: PBMCs. The receptor source for this set is a woman aged 35 to 49 in good health. Some clones in this sample may be carry-over from other donors' samples.

This chain links TRBV5-4 with TRBJ1-2, with TRBD1 as a possible D gene (5 bases). Germline V gives CDR1 SGHNT, CDR2 YYREEE (reference sequence). Between the trimmed V and J ends, which lost 1 base and 6 bases, there was a span of 10 bases. This CDR3 comprises 13 residues. CDR3 nucleotide sequence: TGTGCCAGCAGCTTGAACAGGCAAGATGGCTACACCTTC. Its protein is CASSLNRQDGYTF.

With respect to this clone: This CDR3 is also generated by other DNA sequences in the sample. The chain uses TRBV7-9 and TRBJ2-3, with D maybe TRBD2 (6 bases). Germline assignment: CDR1 SEHNR and CDR2 FQNEAQ (reference sequence). The germline V and J ends were trimmed by 3 bases and 2 bases, with 9 bases remaining between them. The CDR3 consists of 14 residues. CDR3: CASSLGGYTDTQYF. CDR3 coding DNA: TGTGCCAGCAGCTTGGGGGGATACACAGATACGCAGTATTTT.

This clone was detected many times. The genes are TRBV19 and TRBJ2-1; 8 nucleotides match TRBD2. CDR1 and CDR2 (germline): LNHDA, SQIVND (reference sequence). Trimming took 5 bases from V and 13 from J; bases not matched to a gene: 10. CDR3 size: 13 residues. The CDR3 region is CASSLAPGLGQFF. As DNA, the CDR3 is TGTGCCAGTAGTTTGGCGCCGGGACTAGGACAGTTCTTC.

J is TRBJ2-7 and V is TRBV18; a possible D gene is TRBD1 (6 bases). Deletions cut 2 bases from V and 4 bases from J, with 9 bases between. The CDR3 has 13 residues. Per the germline V gene, CDR1 is KGHSH and CDR2 is LQKENI. The CDR3 region is CASSPSRGYEQYF. CDR3 sequence (DNA): TGTGCCAGCTCACCAAGCAGGGGTTACGAGCAGTACTTC.

The chain has TRBV2 and TRBJ2-3, with a tentative D call TRBD2 (6 bases). The V end was cut by 0 bases, the J end by 0 bases, with 13 bases between. CDR3 length: 17 amino acids. CDR1 is SNHLY, CDR2 FYNNEI, per germline. CDR3 amino acids: CASSEAVLAASTDTQYF. In DNA, the CDR3 is TGTGCCAGCAGTGAAGCCGTACTAGCAGCTAGCACAGATACGCAGTATTTT.

The rearrangement links TRBV9 to TRBJ2-5; TRBD2 matches at 12 bases. This CDR3 is 18 amino acids long. The V gene's germline CDR1 is SGDLS and CDR2 YYNGEE. V was clipped by 0 bases and J by 0 bases; unmatched bases: 6. CDR3 in amino acids: CASSVEGGLAGYQETQYF. The CDR3 region has the DNA TGTGCCAGCAGCGTAGAGGGGGGACTAGCGGGCTACCAAGAGACCCAGTACTTC.

In regard to this clone: This specimen includes other DNA sequences encoding the same CDR3. The chain couples TRBV7-2 to TRBJ2-3; possible D gene TRBD2, 6 bases. Trimming shortened V by 1 base and J by 3 bases, and 11 bases separated the two germline ends. Germline loops: CDR1 SGHTA, CDR2 FQGNSA. CDR3 length: 15 residues. In nucleotides, the CDR3 is TGTGCCAGCAGCTTAGTAGCGGCCGGGACAGATACGCAGTATTTT. Translation: CASSLVAAGTDTQYF.

The V call is TRBV7-2, the J call TRBJ2-7, with 9 nucleotides matching TRBD2. CDR3 size: 17 residues. Per germline, CDR1 SGHTA and CDR2 FQGNSA. V was pared by 5 bases and J by 2 bases, with 13 bases of the junction left unmatched. The DNA for the CDR3 is TGTGCCAGCAGCAGAGAACCGGGACTAGCTATCCCCTACGAGCAGTACTTC. Translation: CASSREPGLAIPYEQYF.

V usage is TRBV15 and J usage is TRBJ1-5; D is unresolved. Trimming took 5 bases from V and 3 from J, leaving 8 bases between them. The CDR3 extends over 13 amino acids. Germline CDR1 and CDR2: LNHNV and YYDKDF (reference sequence). The CDR3 protein is CATSPGYNQPQHF. CDR3 nucleotide sequence: TGTGCCACCAGCCCCGGGTACAATCAGCCCCAGCATTTT.

The gene calls are TRBV11-2 and TRBJ1-1; a possible D gene is TRBD1 (6 bases). CDR3 size: 15 residues. Trimming left V 7 bases short and J 6 bases short, with 21 bases between. Per the germline V gene, CDR1 is SGHAT and CDR2 is FQNNGV. CDR3 coding DNA: TGTGCCAGCATCGCTTTATCTGGGGGGGCCTCTGAAGCTTTCTTT. This sequence encodes CASIALSGGASEAFF.

The chain uses TRBV25-1 and TRBJ2-5; a weak D match, TRBD1 (7 bases). The CDR3 consists of 15 residues. CDR1 is MGHDK, CDR2 SYGVNS, per germline. V dropped 6 bases and J dropped 4 bases, with 18 bases sitting between them. This CDR3 is CASRLQGSGVETQYF. The CDR3 DNA follows: TGTGCCAGCAGGCTACAGGGGTCGGGGGTAGAGACCCAGTACTTC.

The chain has TRBV4-2 and TRBJ2-1; D may be TRBD1 or TRBD2 (5 bases each). The CDR3 runs to 14 residues. Germline-derived CDR1 and CDR2 are LGHNA and YNFKEQ. The germline V and J ends were trimmed by 4 bases and 9 bases, with 16 bases remaining between them. The CDR3 is CASSLRVGDVEQFF. The CDR3 nucleotides are TGTGCCAGCAGCCTTCGAGTGGGGGACGTTGAGCAGTTCTTC.

The chain recombines TRBV7-8 with TRBJ2-7; D perhaps matches TRBD2 (5 bases). The CDR3 spans 15 residues. In germline, CDR1 is SGHVS, CDR2 FQNEAQ. Trimming removed 0 bases at V and 3 bases at J, with 12 bases between. The CDR3: CASSLAGEGNYEQYF. The CDR3 nucleotides read TGTGCCAGCAGCTTAGCGGGTGAGGGCAACTACGAGCAGTACTTC.

The chain links TRBV28 to TRBJ1-3; D remains unclear. The CDR3 has 16 residues. V lost 1 base and J 1 base, leaving 11 bases between the germline ends. The germline CDR1 and CDR2 sequences are MDHEN and SYDVKM. CDR3 protein: CASSLYPGGSGNTIYF. CDR3 sequence (DNA): TGTGCCAGCAGTTTATATCCCGGAGGATCTGGAAACACCATATATTTT.

V usage is TRBV2 and J usage is TRBJ2-1; D not resolved. There are 11 residues in the CDR3. From germline, CDR1 is SNHLY and CDR2 FYNNEI. Trimming pared 8 bases from V and 12 bases from J, leaving 14 bases between. CDR3 protein: CASFVPERQFF. CDR3 bases: TGTGCCAGCTTCGTGCCGGAGAGGCAGTTCTTC.

The chain links TRBV5-1 to TRBJ1-1, with D possibly TRBD1 on 5 matching bases. Trimming cost V 0 bases and J 4 bases, with 10 bases left between them. The CDR3 consists of 14 residues. CDR1 SGHRS and CDR2 YFSETQ come from the germline V gene. CDR3 amino acids: CASSLEVGGTEAFF. In DNA, the CDR3 is TGCGCCAGCAGCTTGGAGGTGGGGGGCACTGAAGCTTTCTTT.